The T cell receptor beta chain described here comes from a study of shared clonotypes between healthy human individuals. Trimming took off 0 bases at V and 7 bases at J, with 11 bases between the two ends. This CDR3 region has 13 residues. Germline CDR1 SGHRS, CDR2 YFSETQ. The assay used deep level. Method: immunoSEQ multiplex PCR; TCRdb's copy keeps in-frame clones and lacks some. The sample gives 2 million to 2.5 million clones, over 90% of which show up once; under 0.45% is in the top ten. The sequenced sample consisted of naive CD4+ T cells from PBMCs. Subset denoted: CD45RA+ positively selected. The chain uses TRBV5-1 and TRBJ2-7; D gene unclear. The receptor was derived from a man between 18 and 29 years old in good health. Some clones in this sample may be carry-over from other donors' samples. The CDR3 is CASSLEPRLEQYF. The CDR3 DNA reads as TGCGCCAGCAGCTTGGAGCCGAGGTTGGAGCAGTACTTC.